Following are 22 T cell receptor beta chains from one sample sequenced in a study of T cells in Graves' hyperthyroidism and ophthalmopathy. Amplification yielded TCR beta CDR3 regions, with RNA transcripts as the source. In the first-round RT-PCR of the TCR CDR3, the HTBI primer set was used. TCRdb re-called the multiplex PCR reads with MiXCR, one entry per CDR3 protein. The data show 500,000 to 550,000 distinct CDR3 sequences, 15% to 20% seen once. Material: blood. The source is a man aged 40-50 years with Graves' ophthalmopathy.

The chain is built from TRBV11-1 and TRBJ2-6; 14 positions agree with TRBD2. The CDR3 loop spans 19 amino acids. Germline V gene sequence: CDR1 SGHAT, CDR2 FQDESV (reference sequence). V lost 4 bases, J lost 0 bases, and 5 bases stayed unmatched. The CDR3 DNA follows: TGTGCCAGCAGCTCCGGACTAGCGGGAGGTTTCTCTGGGGCCAACGTCCTGACTTTC. The encoded protein is CASSSGLAGGFSGANVLTF.

This clonotype was seen ten or more times. One junction end does not reproduce the germline sequence, and a read error may be involved. This CDR3 is CASSEEVGTVPYEQYF. The DNA of the CDR3 is TGTGCAAGCAGTGAAGAGGTGGGGACAGTCCCCTACGAGCAGTACTTC. J is TRBJ2-7 and V is TRBV2, with 7 bases identical to TRBD1. The CDR3 contains 16 residues. Germline V gene sequence: CDR1 SNHLY, CDR2 FYNNEI.

The chain is built from TRBV5-1 and TRBJ1-6, with 7 bases identical to TRBD1. Per the germline V gene, CDR1 is SGHRS and CDR2 is YFSETQ. The trim removed 4 bases at V and 7 bases at J, leaving 8 bases unmatched. This CDR3 has 15 amino acids. The CDR3 here is CASSPEGRGNSPLHF. The CDR3 region has the DNA TGCGCCAGCAGCCCGGAGGGCAGGGGGAATTCACCCCTCCACTTT.

This clonotype has a count of ten or more. The CDR3 region has the DNA TGTGCCAGCAGCCATCCGTCACAGGGGCCGGTACGGGCGGTGGGCGAGCAGTACTTC. Its translation is CASSHPSQGPVRAVGEQYF. The rearrangement links TRBV3-1 to TRBJ2-7, with TRBD1 matching 7 bases. This CDR3 is built from 19 residues. Unmatched junction bases numbered 23, after V lost 3 bases and J lost 6 bases. Germline CDR1 and CDR2: LGHDT and YNNKEL (reference sequence).

This clonotype was detected many times. The DNA for the CDR3 is TGTGCCAGCAGCAACCGACAGGGTAGGGAGCAGTACTTC. It encodes CASSNRQGREQYF. V and J are TRBV7-2 and TRBJ2-7, with 7 bases identical to TRBD1. Trimming at V came to 5 bases and at J to 7 bases, leaving 8 bases not matched to a gene. Germline V gene lookup returns CDR1 SGHTA and CDR2 FQGNSA. The CDR3 is 13 amino acids.

The chain couples TRBV11-2 to TRBJ1-2; tentative D call: TRBD1 (6 bases). The CDR3 length is 13 residues. Trimming removed 4 bases from V and 3 bases from J, with 9 bases in between. Per germline, CDR1 SGHAT and CDR2 FQNNGV. The CDR3 here is CASSWGHDYGYTF. The CDR3 region has the DNA TGTGCCAGCAGCTGGGGGCACGACTATGGCTACACCTTC.

In this sample, this clonotype turned up many times. The chain uses TRBV28 and TRBJ2-7; TRBD2 is a possible D gene (5 bases). This CDR3 contains 16 residues. The germline gives CDR1 MDHEN, CDR2 SYDVKM. Trimming stripped 6 bases from V and 2 bases from J, with 20 bases between. The CDR3 DNA reads as TGTGCCAGCAGACCCCCCGCCGGGATCCCACCCTACGAGCAGTACTTC. This codes for CASRPPAGIPPYEQYF.

The table lists this clonotype with many counts. The chain links TRBV5-4 to TRBJ2-1; 7 nucleotides match TRBD1. Germline V lookup: CDR1 SGHNT, CDR2 YYREEE (reference sequence). The CDR3 loop spans 16 amino acids. V lost 0 bases to trimming and J lost 3 bases; unmatched junction nucleotides: 6. CDR3 in DNA: TGTGCCAGCAGCTTGGGGGCAGGGGGAAACTACAATGAGCAGTTCTTC. It codes for CASSLGAGGNYNEQFF.

This clonotype was observed a handful of times. The chain links TRBV2 to TRBJ2-3, with a possible D match to TRBD2 (7 bases). The CDR3 loop spans 17 amino acids. V shed 2 bases and J shed 2 bases, with 17 bases lying between them. Looked up from germline, CDR1 is SNHLY and CDR2 is FYNNEI. CDR3 DNA: TGTGCCAGCAGTGAAATAGGCGGGGGCCGTCCCACAGATACGCAGTATTTT. Protein product: CASSEIGGGRPTDTQYF. Looking up the rest from reference TRBV2 and TRBJ2-3 gives the full variable domain: EPEVTQTPSHQVTQMGQEVILRCVPISNHLYFYWYRQILGQKVEFLVSFYNNEISEKSEIFDDQFSVERPDGSNFTLKIRSTKLEDSAMYFCASSEIGGGRPTDTQYFGPGTRLTVL.

The sample holds many counts of this clonotype. The J gene is TRBJ2-3, the V gene TRBV10-3, with 8 bases that match TRBD2. The J segment lost 4 bases and the V segment lost 0 bases, leaving 12 bases of the junction unmatched. Germline loops: CDR1 ENHRY, CDR2 SYGVKD. This CDR3 comprises 18 residues. The CDR3 DNA is TGTGCCATCAGTGAGTCGATGGCGGCGGGAGGCCCCCCAGATACGCAGTATTTT. As protein: CAISESMAAGGPPDTQYF.

The chain has TRBV20-1 and TRBJ2-1, with D possibly matching TRBD2 (5 bases). Trimming took 5 bases from V and 0 from J, leaving 11 bases between them. Germline V gene data show CDR1 as DFQATT and CDR2 as SNEGSKA (reference sequence). The CDR3 has 14 amino acids. The CDR3 DNA is TGCAGTGCTGAGCGGATAGGCTCCTACAATGAGCAGTTCTTC. Translating gives CSAERIGSYNEQFF.

CDR3 in amino acids: CSAKGGIDTYEQYF. In DNA, the CDR3 is TGCAGTGCTAAAGGCGGGATAGATACCTACGAGCAGTACTTC. The rearrangement joins TRBV20-1 to TRBJ2-7; TRBD2 might be the D (6 bases). Germline V gene sequence: CDR1 DFQATT, CDR2 SNEGSKA (reference sequence). V lost 4 bases, J lost 2 bases, and 15 bases lay in between. This CDR3 has 14 amino acids.

A few counts support this clonotype. This chain joins TRBV20-1 and TRBJ1-4; 12 nucleotides align to TRBD1. The germline V gene encodes CDR1 DFQATT and CDR2 SNEGSKA (reference sequence). There are 16 residues in the CDR3. V lost 0 bases to trimming and J lost 7 bases; unmatched junction nucleotides: 6. As DNA, the CDR3 is TGCAGTGCTAGAGACCGGGACAGGGGGCGCATTGAAAAACTGTTTTTT. Protein sequence: CSARDRDRGRIEKLFF.

This clonotype appeared a few times. This sequence joins TRBV6-5 and TRBJ1-2; 7 nucleotides agree with TRBD1. The V gene end was trimmed by 2 bases and the J gene end by 6 bases; junction bases not matched to a gene: 3. This CDR3 comprises 13 residues. Looked up from germline, CDR1 is MNHEY and CDR2 is SVGAGI. The CDR3 region has the DNA TGTGCCAGCAGTTACCGACAGGGTCATGGCTACACCTTC. This encodes CASSYRQGHGYTF.

This clonotype was observed at least ten times. The chain joins TRBV20-1 to TRBJ2-7, with a possible D match to TRBD2 (6 bases). Per germline, CDR1 DFQATT and CDR2 SNEGSKA (reference sequence). Trimming removed 3 bases from V and 1 base from J, with 19 bases in between. CDR3 length: 16 residues. The CDR3 here is CSAREVGLPSSYEQYF. The CDR3 DNA sequence: TGCAGTGCTAGGGAGGTGGGACTTCCGAGTTCCTACGAGCAGTACTTC.

The rearrangement uses TRBV3-2 and TRBJ2-7. TRBV3-2 is termed a pseudogene. The CDR3 sequence is 13 residues long. CDR3 amino acids: CASSQDCPYEQYF. The CDR3 DNA sequence: TGTGCCAGCAGCCAAGATTGTCCTTATGAGCAGTACTTC.

This chain links TRBV4-1 with TRBJ2-7, with 7 bases matching TRBD2. Germline V gene data show CDR1 as MGHRA and CDR2 as YSYEKL. The CDR3 contains 15 residues. The trim removed 4 bases at V and 2 bases at J, leaving 8 bases unmatched. CDR3 residues: CASSLGRDYPYEQYF. The CDR3 DNA reads TGCGCCAGCAGCCTTGGCAGGGACTACCCCTACGAGCAGTACTTC.

The rearrangement joins TRBV7-2 to TRBJ2-1; 14 positions match TRBD2. The CDR3 is 17 amino acids. The germline V gene encodes CDR1 SGHTA and CDR2 FQGNSA. V trimming: 7 bases; J trimming: 7 bases; junction bases outside the gene matches: 12. For the CDR3, the DNA is TGTGCCAGCACCAATGTAGCGGGACTAGCGGGAGCTAATGAGCAGTTCTTC. Translated, it gives CASTNVAGLAGANEQFF.

This clonotype was counted only a few times. Here the CDR3 reads CASSFAIAGVSETQYF. The DNA of the CDR3 is TGTGCCAGCAGTTTCGCCATAGCGGGAGTATCAGAGACCCAGTACTTC. V is TRBV6-1 and J is TRBJ2-5; 9 bases are a match to TRBD2. V shed 5 bases and J 4 bases; nucleotides not matched to a gene: 11. The germline V gene encodes CDR1 MNHNS and CDR2 SASEGT. This CDR3 contains 16 residues.

The rearrangement links TRBV27 to TRBJ1-5; D possibly corresponds to TRBD1 (5 bases). Trimming removed 4 bases from V and 5 bases from J, with 9 bases in between. Germline CDR1 reads MNHEY; CDR2 reads SMNVEV (reference sequence). This CDR3 has 13 amino acids. CDR3 amino acids: CASSSDTHQPQHF. For the CDR3, the DNA is TGTGCCAGCAGTTCGGACACTCATCAGCCCCAGCATTTT.

The sample holds a few counts of this clonotype. The chain has TRBV29-1 and TRBJ2-2; no firm D call. This CDR3 is built from 13 residues. Germline V CDR1 and CDR2: SQVTM, ANQGSEA. Between the trimmed V and J ends, which lost 5 bases and 2 bases, there was a span of 9 bases. CDR3 loop: CSVSTANTGELFF. Written as DNA, the CDR3 is TGCAGCGTTAGTACAGCCAACACCGGGGAGCTGTTTTTT.

At least ten counts were recorded for this clonotype. The V call is TRBV2, the J call TRBJ2-7, with D possibly being TRBD2 (5 bases). The CDR3 has 14 residues. Germline V gives CDR1 SNHLY, CDR2 FYNNEI. With 10 bases removed from V and 3 bases from J, the gap between germline ends came to 19 bases. CDR3 sequence reads: CATESGGGLYEQYF. CDR3 in DNA: TGTGCCACCGAGAGCGGAGGCGGACTCTACGAGCAGTACTTC.